This TCR beta chain was retrieved from a study of CD8 T cells in ankylosing spondylitis. Germline loops: CDR1 SNHLY, CDR2 FYNNEI. After removal of 2 bases from V and 8 bases from J, the junction contained 7 bases not matched to a gene. The CDR3 runs 15 residues. Points from the study as a whole: Reported data indicate significant enrichment of disease-linked clones within matched ankylosing spondylitis synovial fluid. Blood from ankylosing spondylitis patients appeared to carry a characteristic roughly eight-variant TCR beta motif.

Worth noting for this clonotype: Its antigen is still unknown.

Scientists made TCR beta libraries using quantitative 5'-RACE with molecular barcodes. TCRdb reprocessed the 5' RACE reads with MiXCR, giving one entry per CDR3 protein. This sample has roughly 180,000 distinct CDR3 sequences, with around a tenth found just once. This TCR derives from a female donor with ankylosing spondylitis or in good health (not recorded which). The chain combines TRBV2 with TRBJ2-1; 9 nucleotides align to TRBD2. Sequenced material: blood, either unsorted or a sorted T cell fraction (not recorded which). As DNA, the CDR3 is TGTGCCAGCAGTGAAATGGGTAGCGGGAGTTATGAGCAGTTCTTC. Translating it yields CASSEMGSGSYEQFF. Complete variable domain (other parts from reference TRBV2 and TRBJ2-1): EPEVTQTPSHQVTQMGQEVILRCVPISNHLYFYWYRQILGQKVEFLVSFYNNEISEKSEIFDDQFSVERPDGSNFTLKIRSTKLEDSAMYFCASSEMGSGSYEQFFGPGTRLTVL.